This TCR beta chain was documented in a study of tumor-infiltrating lymphocytes in primary liver carcinoma. Bulk tissue was left unsorted, and RNA and DNA were co-extracted from about 19-30 mg of it. This CDR3 region has 19 residues. The germline V gene has CDR1 SGHAT and CDR2 FQNNGV. From roughly 0.55 ug of total RNA, TCR beta-specific cDNA was reverse-transcribed using a constant-region primer. Investigators got TCR beta libraries out of three nested multiplex PCR rounds, done with slightly modified ARM-PCR. Use of TRBV1-TRBV30 forward primers with a C-beta reverse primer characterized the first two PCR rounds, which lasted roughly 9 cycles each. TCRdb reprocessed the multiplex PCR reads with MiXCR, giving one entry per CDR3 protein. The sample carries roughly 100,000 distinct CDR3 sequences, roughly 80% recorded once. This clonotype has just one count. Sequence at one end of the junction differs from germline and may be a read error.

The chain combines TRBV11-2 with TRBJ2-1; 10 bases agree with TRBD2. The TCR originated in a man aged 40-49 years with primary liver carcinoma and hepatitis B virus infection. Sequencing used liver tumor tissue from sampling region 3. Documented subset: tumor region T3, left-lateral pole. In nucleotides, the CDR3 is TGTTCCAGCAGCTTCCAATGGGTGCCCGGGACTAGCGAGAGTCATGAGCAGTTCTTC. Encoded protein: CSSSFQWVPGTSESHEQFF.